What follows are 2 T cell receptor beta chains derived from one specimen sequenced in a study of T cell changes during pregnancy in multiple sclerosis. Clones were sequenced by immunoSEQ multiplex PCR, and TCRdb holds only the in-frame ones, with some missing. The table includes roughly 73,000 clones, roughly nine tenths detected once. This sample comprised peripheral blood, obtained in the second trimester of pregnancy. These receptors were collected from a female donor in good health, enrolled as a control in a pregnancy study.

The gene calls are TRBV27 and TRBJ2-7, with 9 bases lining up with TRBD1. Germline loops: CDR1 MNHEY, CDR2 SMNVEV (reference sequence). The V segment lost 0 bases and the J segment 0 bases; nucleotides outside the gene matches: 6. The CDR3 totals 17 residues. CDR3 protein: CASSLSPPDRGSYEQYF. DNA of the CDR3: TGTGCCAGCAGTTTATCCCCGCCGGACAGGGGCTCCTACGAGCAGTACTTC.

The chain recombines TRBV18 with TRBJ2-5, with D maybe TRBD2 (6 bases). The CDR3 contains 14 residues. The germline V gene has CDR1 KGHSH and CDR2 LQKENI. With 4 bases removed from V and 5 bases from J, the gap between germline ends came to 14 bases. The CDR3 is CASSQQAGIETQYF. The DNA for the CDR3 is TGTGCCAGCTCACAGCAGGCGGGGATCGAGACCCAGTACTTC.